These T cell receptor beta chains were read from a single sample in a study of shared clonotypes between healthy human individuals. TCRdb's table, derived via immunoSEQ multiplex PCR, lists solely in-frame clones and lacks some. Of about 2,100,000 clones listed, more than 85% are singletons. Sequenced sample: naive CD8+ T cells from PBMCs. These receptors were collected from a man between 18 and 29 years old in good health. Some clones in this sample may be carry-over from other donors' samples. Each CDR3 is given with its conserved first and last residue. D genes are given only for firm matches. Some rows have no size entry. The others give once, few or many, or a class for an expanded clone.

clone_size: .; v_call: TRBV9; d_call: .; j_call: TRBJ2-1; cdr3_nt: TGTGCCAGCGCCGTGGGGGATTTCAATGAGCAGTTCTTC; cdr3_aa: CASAVGDFNEQFF
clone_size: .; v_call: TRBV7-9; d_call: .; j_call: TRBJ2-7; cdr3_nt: TGTGCCAGCAGCCCGGTGGGGGGTGCCTACGAGCAGTACTTC; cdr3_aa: CASSPVGGAYEQYF
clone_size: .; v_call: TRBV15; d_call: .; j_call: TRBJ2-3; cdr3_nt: TGTGCCACCCGTTTAACTACATCCACAGATACGCAGTATTTT; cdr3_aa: CATRLTTSTDTQYF
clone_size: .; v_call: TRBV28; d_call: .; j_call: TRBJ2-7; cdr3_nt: TGTGCCAGCAGTTTCGGCGGGATCTCCTACGAGCAGTACTTC; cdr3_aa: CASSFGGISYEQYF
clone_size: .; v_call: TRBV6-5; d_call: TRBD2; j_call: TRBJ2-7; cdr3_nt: TGTGCCAGCAGTTACCCCGGGGGGATCGAGCAGTACTTC; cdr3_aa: CASSYPGGIEQYF
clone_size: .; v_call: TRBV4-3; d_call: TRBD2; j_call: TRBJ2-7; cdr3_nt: TGCGCCAGCAGCCCTCTGGGACTAGCGGGAAATGAGCAGTACTTC; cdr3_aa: CASSPLGLAGNEQYF
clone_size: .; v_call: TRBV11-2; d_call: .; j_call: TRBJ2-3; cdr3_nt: TGTGCCAGCAGCTCACCCCTGCGGGCCGGCACAGATACGCAGTATTTT; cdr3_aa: CASSSPLRAGTDTQYF
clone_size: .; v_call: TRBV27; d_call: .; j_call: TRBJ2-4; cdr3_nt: TGTGCCAGCAGTCCCGGGATATCCAAAAACATTCAGTACTTC; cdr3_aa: CASSPGISKNIQYF
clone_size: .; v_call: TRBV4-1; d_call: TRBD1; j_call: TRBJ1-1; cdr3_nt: TGCGCCAGCAGCCAAGATAGGAGGGGGCCTGAAGCTTTCTTT; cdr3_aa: CASSQDRRGPEAFF
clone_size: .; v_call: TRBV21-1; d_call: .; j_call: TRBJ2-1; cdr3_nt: TGTGCCAGCAGCAAAGTGGTAGACAGGGGCAACAATGAGCAGTTCTTC; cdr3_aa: CASSKVVDRGNNEQFF
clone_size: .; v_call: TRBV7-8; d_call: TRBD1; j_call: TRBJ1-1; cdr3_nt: TGTGCCAGCAACCAATTCAGGGGGCGGACTGAAGCTTTCTTT; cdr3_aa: CASNQFRGRTEAFF
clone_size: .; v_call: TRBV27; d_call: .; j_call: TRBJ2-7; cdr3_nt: TGTGCCAGCAGTCCGCCGGGCCCTAGAAACGAGCAGTACTTC; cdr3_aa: CASSPPGPRNEQYF
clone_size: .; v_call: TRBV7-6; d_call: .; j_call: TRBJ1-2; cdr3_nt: TGTGCCAGCAGCCCAACCCAGGGGAAGAATGGCTACACCTTC; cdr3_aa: CASSPTQGKNGYTF
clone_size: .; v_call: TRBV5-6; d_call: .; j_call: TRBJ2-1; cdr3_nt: TGTGCCAGCAGCTTGGGTTCTGGTAATGAGCAGTTCTTC; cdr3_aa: CASSLGSGNEQFF
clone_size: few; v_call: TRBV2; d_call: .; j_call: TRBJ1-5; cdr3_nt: TGTGCCAGCAGACCCAGGTCGGGCGGGGGCAATCAGCCCCAGCATTTT; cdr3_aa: CASRPRSGGGNQPQHF
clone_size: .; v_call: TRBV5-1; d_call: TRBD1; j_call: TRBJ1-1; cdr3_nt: TGCGCCAGCAGCTTGGAGGGGCAGGGGGCAATCGGGATAACTGAAGCTTTCTTT; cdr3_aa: CASSLEGQGAIGITEAFF
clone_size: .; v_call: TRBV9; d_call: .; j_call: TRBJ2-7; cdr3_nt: TGTGCCAGCAGCCCCCAAGCGGGCCCAACCTACGAGCAGTACTTC; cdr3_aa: CASSPQAGPTYEQYF
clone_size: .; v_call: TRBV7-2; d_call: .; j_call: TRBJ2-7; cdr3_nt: TGTGCCAGCAGCCCCAGGACAGTATCCTACGAGCAGTACTTC; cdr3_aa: CASSPRTVSYEQYF
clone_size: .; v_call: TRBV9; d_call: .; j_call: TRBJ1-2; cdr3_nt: TGTGCCAGCAGCCTCCACCCTAACTATGGCTACACCTTC; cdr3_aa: CASSLHPNYGYTF
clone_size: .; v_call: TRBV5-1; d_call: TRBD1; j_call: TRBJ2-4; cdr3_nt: TGCGCCAGCAGCCCGGACAGGGGGCATACCATTCAGTACTTC; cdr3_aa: CASSPDRGHTIQYF
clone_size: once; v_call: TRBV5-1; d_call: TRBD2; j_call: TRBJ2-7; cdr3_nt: TGCGCCAGCAGCTTGGTGGCAGCGGGACTTTTCTACGAGCAGTACTTC; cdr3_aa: CASSLVAAGLFYEQYF
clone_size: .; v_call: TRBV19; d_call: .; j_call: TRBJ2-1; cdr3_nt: TGTGCCAGTAGAACCGGGTCCCAAAACAATGAGCAGTTCTTC; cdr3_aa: CASRTGSQNNEQFF
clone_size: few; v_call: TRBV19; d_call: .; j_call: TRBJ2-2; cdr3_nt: TGTGCCAGTAGAAACCTCGACAGCGAACCCGGGGAGCTGTTTTTT; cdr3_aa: CASRNLDSEPGELFF
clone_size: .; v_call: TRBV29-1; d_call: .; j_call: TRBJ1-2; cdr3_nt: TGCAGCGTTCCCGGACAGACTTACTATGGCTACACCTTC; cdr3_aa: CSVPGQTYYGYTF
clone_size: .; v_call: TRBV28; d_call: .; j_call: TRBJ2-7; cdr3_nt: TGTGCCAGCAGTTTTATGGGACGCTCCTACGAGCAGTACTTC; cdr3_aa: CASSFMGRSYEQYF
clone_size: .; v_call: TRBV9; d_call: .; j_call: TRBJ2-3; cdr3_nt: TGTGCCAGCAGCGTGGTAGGGAAAGCAGATACGCAGTATTTT; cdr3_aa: CASSVVGKADTQYF
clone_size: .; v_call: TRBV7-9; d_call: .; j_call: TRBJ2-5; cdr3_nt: TGTGCCAGCAGCTTCCCGGAGACCCAGTACTTC; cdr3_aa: CASSFPETQYF
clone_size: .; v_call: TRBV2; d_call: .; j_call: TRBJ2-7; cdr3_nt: TGTGCCAGCACAGGATCAGAAAGCTCCTACGAGCAGTACTTC; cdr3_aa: CASTGSESSYEQYF
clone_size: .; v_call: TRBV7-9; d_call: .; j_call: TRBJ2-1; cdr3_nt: TGTGCCAGCAGCCCTACTAGCCCGAGCTCCTACAATGAGCAGTTCTTC; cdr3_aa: CASSPTSPSSYNEQFF
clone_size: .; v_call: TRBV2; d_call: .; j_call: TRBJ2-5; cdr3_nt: TGTGCCAGCAGTGAAGCCCCGGCGGGACCCCAAGAGACCCAGTACTTC; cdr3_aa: CASSEAPAGPQETQYF
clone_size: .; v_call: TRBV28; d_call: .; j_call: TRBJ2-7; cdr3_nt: TGTGCCAGCAGTACTGGACAGAGCTCCTACGAGCAGTACTTC; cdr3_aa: CASSTGQSSYEQYF
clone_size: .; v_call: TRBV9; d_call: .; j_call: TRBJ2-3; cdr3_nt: TGTGCCAGTAAGAAGGGGGATAGCACAGATACGCAGTATTTT; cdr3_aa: CASKKGDSTDTQYF
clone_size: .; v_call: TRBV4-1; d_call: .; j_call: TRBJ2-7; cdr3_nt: TGCGCCAGCAGCCTAACGTCCTCTCTGGGGGTCGAGCAGTACTTC; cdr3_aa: CASSLTSSLGVEQYF
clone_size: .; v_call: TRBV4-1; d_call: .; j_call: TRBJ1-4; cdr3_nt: TGCGCCAGCAGCCAAGATTCTAACAGGGCGGAAAAACTGTTTTTT; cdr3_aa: CASSQDSNRAEKLFF
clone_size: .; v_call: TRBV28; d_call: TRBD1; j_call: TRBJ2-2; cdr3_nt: TGTGCCAGCAGTCCCCAGACAGGGCGGGCCGGGGAGCTGTTTTTT; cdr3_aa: CASSPQTGRAGELFF
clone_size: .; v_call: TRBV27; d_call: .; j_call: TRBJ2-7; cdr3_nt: TGTGCCAGCAGTCCCCCGGCAGGGGCCATACCCTACGAGCAGTACTTC; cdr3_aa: CASSPPAGAIPYEQYF
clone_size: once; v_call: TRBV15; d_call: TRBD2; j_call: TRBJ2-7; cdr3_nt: TGTGCCACCAGCAGAGGGACTAGCGGAGACTTCTCCTACGAGCAGTACTTC; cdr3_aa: CATSRGTSGDFSYEQYF
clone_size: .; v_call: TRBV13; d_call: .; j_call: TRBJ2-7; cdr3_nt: TGTGCCAGCAGCTTAGGCGCAGGTCACTCCTACGAGCAGTACTTC; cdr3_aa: CASSLGAGHSYEQYF
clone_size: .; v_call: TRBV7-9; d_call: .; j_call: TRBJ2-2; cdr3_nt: TGTGCCAGCGTCCTCGGTGGGGGTACCGGGGAGCTGTTTTTT; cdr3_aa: CASVLGGGTGELFF
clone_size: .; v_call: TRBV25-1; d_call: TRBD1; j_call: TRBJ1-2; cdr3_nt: TGTGCCAGCAGTACTCCATTCGACAGGGATCCAAGGGGCTACACCTTC; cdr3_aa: CASSTPFDRDPRGYTF
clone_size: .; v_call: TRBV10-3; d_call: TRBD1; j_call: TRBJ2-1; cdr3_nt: TGTGCCATCAGTCAGACAGGGCCCAATGAGCAGTTCTTC; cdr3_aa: CAISQTGPNEQFF